This entry lists 13 T cell receptor beta chains sequenced from one sample in a study of blood T cell repertoires in COVID-19. TCRdb keeps only in-frame clones here, not all; method: immunoSEQ multiplex PCR. The repertoire includes around 75,000 clones, 75% to 90% of them detected once, and over 2.5% sits in the top ten. The source material was peripheral blood. These receptors were taken from a human donor in a cohort sampled during active COVID-19.

The rearrangement joins TRBV5-1 to TRBJ2-6; TRBD1 matches at 7 bases. From germline, CDR1 is SGHRS and CDR2 YFSETQ. CDR3 length: 15 amino acids. The V and J ends lost 3 bases and 2 bases, in that order; junction bases with no gene match: 2. The CDR3 DNA reads as TGCGCCAGCAGCTCCACAGGGGCTGGGGCCAACGTCCTGACTTTC. Residues: CASSSTGAGANVLTF.

The V gene is TRBV7-9, the J gene TRBJ2-1; a weak D match, TRBD2 (5 bases). CDR1 and CDR2 from the germline V gene are SEHNR and FQNEAQ (reference sequence). This CDR3 region has 15 residues. V was pared by 6 bases and J by 2 bases, with 14 bases between. Here the CDR3 DNA reads TGTGCCAGCAGTGGCAGAGGGCTCCCCTACAATGAGCAGTTCTTC. Protein product: CASSGRGLPYNEQFF.

The chain employs TRBV18 and TRBJ1-2; no clear D gene. Germline CDR1 and CDR2: KGHSH and LQKENI. CDR3 length: 15 amino acids. The V gene lost 2 bases and the J gene lost 6 bases, with 16 bases spanning the gap. In nucleotides, the CDR3 is TGTGCCAGCTCACCATCAAGGGAGCCGAGGGATGGCTACACCTTC. It translates to CASSPSREPRDGYTF.

A few counts support this clone. The chain has TRBV6-5 and TRBJ1-2; 10 bases line up with TRBD1. V lost 7 bases to trimming and J lost 7 bases; unmatched junction nucleotides: 12. This CDR3 has 15 residues. Germline loops: CDR1 MNHEY, CDR2 SVGAGI. The CDR3 DNA reads as TGTGCCAGCAAACGAACCCCGGGACAGGGGACTGGCTACACCTTC. It specifies CASKRTPGQGTGYTF.

This chain uses TRBV7-2 with TRBJ2-1, with 9 bases lining up with TRBD1. Germline loops: CDR1 SGHTA, CDR2 FQGNSA. Losses at the gene ends were 4 bases for V and 2 bases for J; bases not matched to a gene: 6. The CDR3 contains 16 residues. In DNA form, the CDR3 reads TGTGCCAGCAGCTCGTACAGGGGGCGCCCCTACAATGAGCAGTTCTTC. This codes for CASSSYRGRPYNEQFF.

This chain joins TRBV19 and TRBJ1-3; D remains unclear. Trimming shortened V by 1 base and J by 8 bases, and 15 bases separated the two germline ends. The CDR3 extends over 15 amino acids. Germline lookup yields CDR1 LNHDA and CDR2 SQIVND (reference sequence). The CDR3: CASSIGGLNEDTIYF. The CDR3 DNA reads TGTGCCAGTAGTATAGGCGGACTAAACGAGGACACCATATATTTT.

The V call is TRBV7-2, the J call TRBJ1-6; unclear D gene. Germline assignment: CDR1 SGHTA and CDR2 FQGNSA. Deletions cut 5 bases from V and 6 bases from J, with 8 bases between. The CDR3 covers 13 residues. In DNA, the CDR3 is TGTGCCAGCAGCAATGACTTTAATTCACCCCTCCACTTT. Translated, it gives CASSNDFNSPLHF. Supplemented by reference TRBV7-2 and TRBJ1-6, the full variable domain reads GAGVSQSPSNKVTEKGKDVELRCDPISGHTALYWYRQSLGQGLEFLIYFQGNSAPDKSGLPSDRFSAERTGGSVSTLTIQRTQQEDSAVYLCASSNDFNSPLHFGNGTRLTVT.

The chain recombines TRBV11-2 with TRBJ2-5; 13 positions agree with TRBD2. This CDR3 has 15 amino acids. The trim removed 3 bases at V and 4 bases at J, leaving 2 bases unmatched. The V gene's germline CDR1 is SGHAT and CDR2 FQNNGV. CDR3 sequence reads: CASSFRLAGGETQYF. The DNA of the CDR3 is TGTGCCAGCAGCTTTCGACTAGCGGGGGGAGAGACCCAGTACTTC.

The chain recombines TRBV5-6 with TRBJ2-7; 7 bases line up with TRBD1. The V segment lost 0 bases and the J segment 9 bases; nucleotides outside the gene matches: 6. The CDR3 has 13 residues. Germline V gene lookup returns CDR1 SGHDT and CDR2 YYEEEE. The CDR3 sequence is CASSLGGQRAQYF. In DNA form, the CDR3 reads TGTGCCAGCAGCTTGGGGGGACAGCGCGCGCAGTACTTC.

The chain joins TRBV7-2 to TRBJ1-4; tentative D call: TRBD1 (6 bases). Germline CDR1 and CDR2: SGHTA and FQGNSA. The CDR3 spans 15 residues. The V gene lost 2 bases and the J gene lost 8 bases, with 15 bases spanning the gap. The CDR3 DNA sequence: TGTGCCAGCAGCTTATTTGCCCCTGGGGGCGAAAAACTGTTTTTT. It translates to CASSLFAPGGEKLFF.

This clone was counted only a few times. V gene TRBV6-1 combines with J gene TRBJ1-2, with TRBD1 as a possible D gene (5 bases). The germline V and J ends were trimmed by 0 bases and 6 bases, with 11 bases remaining between them. Per the germline V gene, CDR1 is MNHNS and CDR2 is SASEGT. This CDR3 comprises 14 residues. The CDR3 region has the DNA TGTGCCAGCAGTGAAGCGGTAGGGGTCGATGGCTACACCTTC. As protein: CASSEAVGVDGYTF.

The CDR3 sequence is CASPRGNTIYF. CDR3 nucleotide sequence: TGTGCCAGCCCTCGGGGAAACACCATATATTTT. The V gene is TRBV18, the J gene TRBJ1-3; D gene unclear. CDR1 KGHSH and CDR2 LQKENI come from the germline V gene. This CDR3 comprises 11 residues. Trimming took off 8 bases at V and 4 bases at J, with 6 bases between the two ends.

This clone was found once. The chain combines TRBV4-3 with TRBJ1-2; D call uncertain. Between the trimmed V and J ends, which lost 0 bases and 9 bases, there was a span of 14 bases. From germline, CDR1 is LGHNA and CDR2 YSLEER. The CDR3 runs to 14 residues. The CDR3 protein is CASSQDSSLPRYTF. The CDR3 region has the DNA TGCGCCAGCAGCCAAGATTCGTCCCTTCCTCGCTACACCTTC.